The 8 T cell receptor beta chains below come from one sample, sequenced in a study of blood T cell repertoires in COVID-19. Only in-frame clones appear in the TCRdb table, and some are missing; sequencing was by immunoSEQ multiplex PCR. The table has about 62,000 clones, 70% to 90% seen once. The sequencing input was peripheral blood. All receptors come from a human donor in a cohort sampled during active COVID-19.

This rearrangement joins TRBV2 to TRBJ2-7; a weak D match, TRBD2 (5 bases). The germline V gene encodes CDR1 SNHLY and CDR2 FYNNEI. Trimming removed 4 bases at V and 5 bases at J, with 18 bases between. CDR3 length equals 15 residues. CDR3 nucleotide sequence: TGTGCCAGCAGTGGTGGGTCGGGAATCAATAACGAGCAGTACTTC. It codes for CASSGGSGINNEQYF. Looking up the rest from reference TRBV2 and TRBJ2-7 gives the full variable domain: EPEVTQTPSHQVTQMGQEVILRCVPISNHLYFYWYRQILGQKVEFLVSFYNNEISEKSEIFDDQFSVERPDGSNFTLKIRSTKLEDSAMYFCASSGGSGINNEQYFGPGTRLTVT.

The J gene is TRBJ1-5, the V gene TRBV6-5; D perhaps matches TRBD1 (5 bases). Germline-derived CDR1 and CDR2 are MNHEY and SVGAGI. This CDR3 contains 13 residues. The germline V and J ends were trimmed by 6 bases and 3 bases, with 9 bases remaining between them. CDR3 amino acids: CASRDRSNQPQHF. CDR3 coding DNA: TGTGCCAGCAGAGACAGATCCAATCAGCCCCAGCATTTT.

The V and J genes are TRBV19 and TRBJ2-5; 10 bases fit TRBD1. Germline V gives CDR1 LNHDA, CDR2 SQIVND (reference sequence). J gave up 3 bases and V 5 bases, and 6 bases lay outside the gene matches. CDR3 size: 15 residues. CDR3 sequence reads: CASSAYGTGEETQYF. The CDR3 nucleotides are TGTGCCAGTAGTGCCTACGGGACAGGGGAAGAGACCCAGTACTTC.

This chain links TRBV6-6 with TRBJ1-2, with TRBD1 identical over 7 bases. The CDR3 extends over 15 amino acids. The germline V gene has CDR1 MNHNY and CDR2 SVGAGI (reference sequence). Trimming took 0 bases from V and 5 from J; bases not matched to a gene: 6. CDR3 loop: CASSYSTGQLYGYTF. As DNA, the CDR3 is TGTGCCAGCAGTTACTCGACGGGACAGCTGTATGGCTACACCTTC.

The chain employs TRBV5-1 and TRBJ2-7; TRBD1 aligns across 9 bases. The junction had 15 bases not matched to a gene; V was cut back by 3 bases and J by 5 bases. Germline lookup yields CDR1 SGHRS and CDR2 YFSETQ. CDR3 length: 17 amino acids. The CDR3, as DNA: TGCGCCAGCAGCTCCGTCCCGGGACAGGGATATGGAAACGAGCAGTACTTC. It codes for CASSSVPGQGYGNEQYF.

This chain joins TRBV23-1 and TRBJ2-2, with TRBD2 matching over 7 bases. TRBV23-1 is sorted into the ORF group, with uncertain function. The ends lost 2 bases at V and 1 base at J; junction bases unmatched: 4. The CDR3 loop spans 16 amino acids. The CDR3 sequence is CASSQVGEGNTGELFF. CDR3 nucleotide sequence: TGCGCCAGCAGTCAAGTTGGGGAGGGGAACACCGGGGAGCTGTTTTTT.

The rearrangement uses TRBV15 and TRBJ1-4; the D gene is possibly TRBD1 (5 bases). V lost 0 bases to trimming and J lost 12 bases, with 17 bases between them. Germline assignment: CDR1 LNHNV and CDR2 YYDKDF (reference sequence). This CDR3 is 15 amino acids long. The CDR3 region has the DNA TGTGCCACCAGCAGAGATATGGGGGGGTCGGCGGAACTGTTTTTT. Translating gives CATSRDMGGSAELFF.

The gene calls are TRBV24-1 and TRBJ2-1, with 10 bases lining up with TRBD2. Looked up from germline, CDR1 is KGHDR and CDR2 is SFDVKD. V shed 5 bases and J 10 bases; nucleotides not matched to a gene: 7. The CDR3 runs to 14 residues. Here the CDR3 reads CATSAPSGSGEQFF. The CDR3 nucleotides are TGTGCCACCAGTGCCCCTAGCGGGAGCGGGGAGCAGTTCTTC.